The present entry profiles one T cell receptor beta chain with its context. Its target antigen remains unknown. It has no much larger one-base neighbor in the sample; base qualities were not kept. The cohort was made up of about 670 healthy bone marrow donors. At the time of sampling, all cohort members were nominally healthy, though unrecorded immune exposures were likely present. The donor tested CMV seronegative, placing the donor among the 350 or so seronegative members of the cohort. Every donor gave a peripheral blood sample, and the peripheral blood mononuclear cells from that sample were used for TCR beta sequencing. Genomic DNA extraction from the blood cell samples was performed with the Qiagen DNeasy Blood Extraction Kit. This entry comes from a study of cytomegalovirus exposure and HLA in healthy donors listed by TCRdb under 2017. Study-level background: An earlier analysis of some 550 of the donors reported more than 250 Gb of sequence data and approximately 110 million unique TCR beta sequences from 150 million to 200 million T cells. Approximately 300 gigabases of sequencing data and roughly 80 million unique TCR sequences made up an early release that covered around 640 HLA-typed donors. Of the roughly 430 genotyped donors, roughly 80% fell in the genetic ancestry cluster associated with self-reported Caucasian donors. The study was designed to test whether signatures of past pathogen exposure could be identified by cataloging public T cell receptors. The T cell repertoires of several hundred subjects were profiled by immunosequencing and related to cytomegalovirus serostatus. In addition to the first cohort of 666 subjects, a separate validation cohort of some 120 different subjects was used. The study combined high-throughput TCR immunosequencing, statistical association of individual TCRs with disease status, and machine learning to predict cytomegalovirus infection status. In a later analysis, previously published TCR beta repertoires from 550 to 750 donors were re-analyzed and high-resolution HLA genotyping was added so that TCR occurrence patterns could be studied. The later analysis used no new phenotypic data to find candidate immune exposures, relying instead on TCR beta sequences and their occurrence across donors. To decide whether each TCR beta V gene segment behaved as functional or pseudogenic, an earlier analysis of fewer than 750 of the donors relied on high-throughput TCR beta sequencing. Alongside the repertoire data, information on donor age, sex, ethnicity and CMV serostatus was compiled. In a later genetic analysis, genome-wide SNP genotypes for about 55% of the roughly 700 donors were used, and that subset was treated as a discovery cohort. Every repertoire in the discovery cohort had been generated on one and the same sequencing platform. HLA typing included class I and class II loci at four-digit resolution. The number of donors typed differed by locus, with about 629-630 for A, B, C, DRB1 and DQB1, 522 for DQA1, 606 for DPA1, and around 460 for DPB1. Roughly five DR-DQ haplotypes were treated as single units for association and clustering because of strong linkage in the cohort. On average, roughly 250,000 unique TCR beta nucleotide sequences were sequenced per donor among a few hundred genotyped donors of the cohort, with approximately 18% of those sequences being non-productive. Study-wide findings and limitations: The authors suggested that the approach could potentially be extended to other disease states and immunological phenotypes. Three of the identified cytomegalovirus-associated TCR beta chains were confirmed in vitro to be specific for cytomegalovirus antigens. In both the original and validation cohorts, the classifier was reported to diagnose cytomegalovirus status with high specificity and sensitivity. A further reported finding was that TCR beta sequences accurately predicted the HLA-A and HLA-B alleles for most subjects in the first cohort. Because counts were too low, roughly 16 rarely observed V segments, including chromosome 9 orphons, were left out of the earlier analysis of roughly 600 of the donors. Several of the top co-occurrence clusters appeared to be linked to parvovirus B19, influenza, CMV and Epstein-Barr virus, according to a later analysis. Compared with the roughly 700-donor mean, donors in an Asian-associated ancestry cluster had fewer N-insertions in productive TCRs, according to a later genetic analysis. For the cohort, immune exposure information was limited to CMV serostatus. Correlated functional status among segregating V segments might be attributable to linkage disequilibrium, but an unknown experimental factor could not be ruled out. In a later analysis, most CMV-associated TCR beta chains were found to appear HLA-restricted, with HLA associations seemingly driven largely by CMV exposure. Presence/absence analyses assumed roughly uniform sequencing depth across donors, an assumption that may not hold. In an earlier analysis of 500 to 650 of the donors, most TCR beta V segments appeared in productive rearrangements about 87% or about 30% of the time, broadly matching IMGT annotations. Some IMGT-functional V segments, including TRBV6-2 and TRBV6-3, could not be distinguished by the 87-base-pair reads and were therefore excluded. A group of highly shared sequence variants was considered likely to be a technical artifact of the sequencing pipeline. In a later genetic analysis, a missense DCLRE1C variant was associated with V-gene and J-gene trimming of TCR beta chains, and the association was replicated in an independent cohort. In a later analysis, HLA-associated TCR beta chains were found to be more clonally expanded and to have lower generation probabilities than equally common non-associated chains. A later analysis found that TCR association rates varied across HLA loci, with DRB1 alleles showing the most associated TCRs and HLA-C alleles the fewest. Strong co-occurrence of HLA alleles, especially DR and DQ, made assigning TCR associations to individual alleles difficult. Specific HLA alleles were associated with over 15,000 TCR beta sequences at a false discovery rate of 0.05 in a later analysis. The study listed 164 TCR beta chains as associated with cytomegalovirus. In this cohort, only TCR beta chains were sequenced, and detectable features were limited by the absence of alpha or paired-chain data. Because some donors lacked HLA typing at each locus, the association tests relied only on the typed subset. Most TCR sequences were seen in very few donors, while some public TCRs were found in many individuals.

Library preparation was by the immunoSEQ multiplex PCR assay. For the multiplex PCR, a mixture combining 60 forward primers for TCR Vbeta segments and 13 reverse primers for TCR Jbeta segments was used. Amplification of the CDR3 region of rearranged TCR beta genes was performed with a multiplex PCR assay on genomic DNA. On the Illumina HiSeq System, the amplified TCR beta libraries were sequenced as 87-base-pair reads. The authors' analysis ran thus. A later analysis counted about 76 million unique TCR beta chains across the roughly 700 repertoires, and 10 million to 11 million of these chains were shared by at least two donors. A nearest-neighbor algorithm error-corrected the raw reads and collapsed the reads into unique sequences, merging closely related sequences to remove PCR and sequencing errors. Alignment of CDR3 sequences to IMGT reference sequences was used to assign V, D and J gene segments. For a sequence to be retained, at least a six-nucleotide match to both a V gene segment and a J gene segment was required. A rearrangement was called productive if the CDR3 had no stop codons and remained in frame with V and J, and every other rearrangement was called non-productive. Following IMGT convention, CDR3 was defined as the stretch from the second conserved V-encoded cysteine up to the conserved J-encoded phenylalanine. Sequences without an unambiguous match to a single V gene segment were excluded from the earlier analysis of approximately 600 of the donors. In an earlier analysis of around 600 of the donors, V segments were called functional above 56.7% productive rearrangements and were called segregating when the between-donor standard deviation exceeded 5%. A statistical classification framework was built for diagnosing cytomegalovirus status from the catalog of TCR beta chain sequences. V and J gene assignment, in a later analysis, came from comparing TCR nucleotide sequences with IMGT/GENE-DB human TR gene sequences. In a later analysis, CDR3 sequences and most-parsimonious VDJ recombination scenarios were assigned using the TCRdist pipeline. A later analysis defined each TCR beta chain by its CDR3 amino acid sequence plus V-gene family, and excluded reads lacking a unique V-gene family. To address suspected cross-contamination and a sequencing artifact, a later analysis removed under 600 highly shared, low-generation-probability nucleotide sequences. In a later analysis, a clonal expansion index was calculated for each public chain from normalized within-repertoire ranks of inferred template counts. A later analysis computed generation probabilities with a VDJ recombination model fitted to out-of-frame rearrangements, and checked the results against IGoR. In a later analysis, TCR-TCR, TCR-HLA and TCR-CMV co-occurrence was scored with hypergeometric tests, and a repertoire-size bias correction was applied to TCR pairs. In a later analysis, false discovery rates were estimated by permuting HLA or CMV assignments 20 times. In a later analysis, co-occurring TCRs were grouped using DBSCAN, with TCRdist sequence similarity added in when clustering inside HLA-allele-positive subsets. Co-occurrence clustering excluded repertoires with fewer than 30,000 or more than 120,000 public chains, plus five with anomalous nucleotide sharing. This is the immuneACCESS table as TCRdb keeps it, with only in-frame sequences that have V and J called. A part of the clones is gone; compared with another copy, unresolved V genes explain less than half, and the rest is unexplained. V and J calls and clone size come straight from that table; D and trimming were deduced from the DNA. Here the sample has some 110,000 clones; roughly 68% occur a single time. The biggest ten clones account for 0.85% to 0.9% of the sample.

In the germline V gene, CDR1 corresponds to MGHRA and CDR2 to YSYEKL. The CDR3 covers 17 residues, taking in both the cysteine and the phenylalanine. Solely the CDR3 DNA is kept, with 51 bases framed from the first base. From V the trimming removes 5 bases and from J it removes 3 bases, while the gene matches leave 15 bases of the junction unaccounted for. Here the chain combines TRBV4-1 and TRBJ1-1; TRBD1 fits 7 bases in the junction. This sequence originates from a woman younger than 45 in good health and CMV-seronegative. The sequenced material came from PBMCs. The DNA sequence follows: TGCGCCAGCAGCTTTTCGACAGGGACCGTTTTGGACACTGAAGCTTTCTTT. Its coded protein is CASSFSTGTVLDTEAFF.